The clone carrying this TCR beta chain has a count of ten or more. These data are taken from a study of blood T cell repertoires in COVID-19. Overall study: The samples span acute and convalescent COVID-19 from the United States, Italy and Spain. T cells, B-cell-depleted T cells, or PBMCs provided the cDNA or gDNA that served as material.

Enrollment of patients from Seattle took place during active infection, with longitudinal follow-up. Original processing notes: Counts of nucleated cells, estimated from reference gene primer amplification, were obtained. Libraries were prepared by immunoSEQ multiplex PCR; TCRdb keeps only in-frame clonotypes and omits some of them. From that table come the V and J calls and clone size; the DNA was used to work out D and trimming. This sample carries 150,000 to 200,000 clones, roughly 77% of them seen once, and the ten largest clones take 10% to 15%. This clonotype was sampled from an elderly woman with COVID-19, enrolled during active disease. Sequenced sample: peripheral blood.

The CDR3 region has the DNA TGTGCCAGTACTCAGGCCCCTGGGGCCAACGTCCTGACTTTC. Encoded protein: CASTQAPGANVLTF. The chain has TRBV19 and TRBJ2-6; no definite D call. Germline CDR1 is LNHDA and CDR2 is SQIVND (reference sequence). V shed 7 bases and J shed 2 bases, with 9 bases lying between them. The CDR3 covers 14 residues.